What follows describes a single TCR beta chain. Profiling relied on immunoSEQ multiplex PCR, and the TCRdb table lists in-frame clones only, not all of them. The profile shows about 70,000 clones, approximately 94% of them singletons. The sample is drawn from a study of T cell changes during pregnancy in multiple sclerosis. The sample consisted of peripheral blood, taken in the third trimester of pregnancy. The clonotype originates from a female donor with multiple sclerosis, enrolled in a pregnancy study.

The CDR3 reads CASSSISGYEQYF. CDR3 DNA: TGTGCCAGCAGTTCCATCTCCGGCTACGAGCAGTACTTC. The rearrangement uses TRBV6-6 and TRBJ2-7; D gene uncertain. CDR1 MNHNY and CDR2 SVGAGI come from the germline V gene (reference sequence). The CDR3 is 13 amino acids. V dropped 4 bases and J dropped 3 bases, with 10 bases sitting between them.